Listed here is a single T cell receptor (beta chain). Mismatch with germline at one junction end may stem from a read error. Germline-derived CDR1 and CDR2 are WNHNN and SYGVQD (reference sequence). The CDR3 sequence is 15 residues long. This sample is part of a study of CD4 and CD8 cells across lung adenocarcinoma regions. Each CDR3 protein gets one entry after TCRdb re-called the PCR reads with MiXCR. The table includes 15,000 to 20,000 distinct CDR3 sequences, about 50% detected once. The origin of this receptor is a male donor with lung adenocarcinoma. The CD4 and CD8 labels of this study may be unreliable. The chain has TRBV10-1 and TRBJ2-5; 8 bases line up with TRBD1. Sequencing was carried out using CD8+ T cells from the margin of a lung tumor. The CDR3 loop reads CARSDGQGAAETQYF. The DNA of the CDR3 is TGCGCCAGGAGTGACGGGCAGGGGGCCGCGGAGACGCAGTACTTC.